The 27 T cell receptor beta chains below were found in one sample sequenced in a study of response to subunit inactivated influenza vaccine. One entry per CDR3 protein results from TCRdb running MiXCR on the RT-PCR reads. The sample records 490,000 or so distinct CDR3 sequences, 7.6% being singletons. The source was PBMCs from blood, collected less than 25 months after vaccination. All receptors derive from a man aged 45-69 years who received an inactivated influenza vaccine.

A few counts support this clonotype. The CDR3 loop reads CASSEVGNSPLHF. The CDR3 DNA reads TGTGCCAGCAGTGAAGTGGGTAATTCACCCCTCCACTTT. V usage is TRBV6-1 and J usage is TRBJ1-6; D ambiguous. CDR3 length: 13 residues. Germline loops: CDR1 MNHNS, CDR2 SASEGT. V was clipped by 1 base and J by 6 bases, with 4 bases between them.

This clonotype was seen only a few times. The chain employs TRBV6-1 and TRBJ2-1; 7 bases fit TRBD1. Trimming at V came to 5 bases and at J to 10 bases, leaving 11 bases not matched to a gene. The CDR3 has 14 residues. The germline gives CDR1 MNHNS, CDR2 SASEGT. The CDR3, as DNA: TGTGCCAGCAGTACGTCAAGGGGACAGCAGGAGCAGTTCTTC. Its protein is CASSTSRGQQEQFF.

This clonotype was seen many times. This sequence joins TRBV20-1 and TRBJ2-2; 9 nucleotides match TRBD2. The CDR3 runs to 14 residues. V was clipped by 1 base and J by 7 bases; unmatched bases: 4. Germline CDR1 reads DFQATT; CDR2 reads SNEGSKA (reference sequence). CDR3 bases: TGCAGTGCTAGAGTTCTGACTAGCGGCGGGGAGCTGTTTTTT. Protein product: CSARVLTSGGELFF.

The chain carries TRBV6-1 and TRBJ2-7; 9 nucleotides align to TRBD1. Germline V gene lookup returns CDR1 MNHNS and CDR2 SASEGT. J gave up 2 bases and V 7 bases, and 6 bases lay outside the gene matches. CDR3 length: 14 residues. This CDR3 reads CASKGGQGTYEQYF. The CDR3 DNA reads TGTGCCAGCAAAGGGGGACAGGGAACCTACGAGCAGTACTTC.

The chain recombines TRBV27 with TRBJ2-3, with no clear D. CDR1 MNHEY and CDR2 SMNVEV come from the germline V gene (reference sequence). Trimming stripped 4 bases from V and 2 bases from J, with 7 bases between. The CDR3 is 13 amino acids. CDR3 coding DNA: TGTGCCAGCAGTTCGTACCTCACAGATACGCAGTATTTT. It codes for CASSSYLTDTQYF.

Here the CDR3 reads CASSDYRGRYEQYF. The CDR3 DNA is TGTGCCAGCAGCGACTACAGGGGGCGTTACGAGCAGTACTTC. The V gene is TRBV27, the J gene TRBJ2-7; TRBD1 agrees at 9 bases. Germline V CDR1 and CDR2: MNHEY, SMNVEV (reference sequence). The junction had 7 bases not matched to a gene; V was cut back by 6 bases and J by 4 bases. The CDR3 runs 14 residues.

This clonotype was counted between two and nine times. The V gene is TRBV20-1, the J gene TRBJ2-3; D gene uncertain. Trimming removed 7 bases at V and 2 bases at J, with 16 bases between. CDR3 length: 14 residues. Germline CDR1 reads DFQATT; CDR2 reads SNEGSKA (reference sequence). Here the CDR3 reads CSGTESANTDTQYF. CDR3 DNA: TGCAGTGGAACCGAGAGCGCCAACACAGATACGCAGTATTTT.

This chain links TRBV29-1 with TRBJ2-4; no clear D gene. The V end was cut by 2 bases, the J end by 6 bases, with 14 bases between. The CDR3 runs to 14 residues. The germline V gene has CDR1 SQVTM and CDR2 ANQGSEA. The CDR3 nucleotides read TGCAGCGTTGAAAGTCTTACAGCAAGAAACATTCAGTACTTC. Its protein is CSVESLTARNIQYF.

V and J are TRBV4-3 and TRBJ2-3; tentative D call: TRBD2 (6 bases). The germline CDR1 and CDR2 sequences are LGHNA and YSLEER. The V end was cut by 4 bases, the J end by 1 base, with 15 bases between. The CDR3 length is 16 residues. The CDR3 nucleotides read TGCGCCAGCAGCCCAGACCGGGACTTAGGCACAGATACGCAGTATTTT. Translating it yields CASSPDRDLGTDTQYF.

The chain links TRBV20-1 to TRBJ1-6, with 8 bases fitting TRBD1. V shed 6 bases and J 1 base; nucleotides not matched to a gene: 5. The length of the CDR3 is 15 residues. Germline V gene data show CDR1 as DFQATT and CDR2 as SNEGSKA (reference sequence). The CDR3 reads CSAQQGGSYNSPLHF. CDR3 in DNA: TGCAGTGCGCAACAGGGGGGGTCCTATAATTCACCCCTCCACTTT.

This clonotype was picked up a small number of times. The chain links TRBV12-3 or TRBV12-4 to TRBJ2-7; 10 bases map to TRBD2. V lost 8 bases and J lost 4; bases outside the gene matches: 17. This CDR3 is 17 amino acids long. The CDR3 region has the DNA TGTGCCAGCTCCCGAGGGGCTAGCGGGGGATTCTTTTACGAGCAGTACTTC. Its translation is CASSRGASGGFFYEQYF.

The gene calls are TRBV20-1 and TRBJ2-7; 8 bases are a match to TRBD2. The V gene's germline CDR1 is DFQATT and CDR2 SNEGSKA (reference sequence). The CDR3 covers 12 residues. CDR3 nucleotides: TGCAGAAGGACTAGCCGAAACTACGAGCAGTACTTC. Translation: CRRTSRNYEQYF.

This rearrangement joins TRBV12-3 or TRBV12-4 to TRBJ2-3, with 9 bases identical to TRBD2. The ends lost 4 bases at V and 2 bases at J; junction bases unmatched: 7. The CDR3 spans 16 residues. CDR3 residues: CASSYQRGVVTDTQYF. The CDR3 DNA reads TGTGCCAGCAGTTACCAGCGGGGGGTGGTCACAGATACGCAGTATTTT.

This clonotype came up many times. The gene calls are TRBV11-2 and TRBJ2-1; D is perhaps TRBD1 (5 bases). Germline V gene sequence: CDR1 SGHAT, CDR2 FQNNGV. V lost 1 base and J lost 0, with 22 bases in between. The CDR3 sequence is 20 residues long. The CDR3 sequence: CASSLGFDRRPITSYNEQFF. The CDR3 region has the DNA TGTGCCAGCAGCTTAGGTTTTGACAGACGTCCAATAACCTCCTACAATGAGCAGTTCTTC.

This clonotype was counted only a few times. The J gene is TRBJ2-7, the V gene TRBV20-1; D not certain. In germline, CDR1 is DFQATT, CDR2 SNEGSKA (reference sequence). V was shortened by 3 bases and J by 3 bases, with 6 bases between the two germline ends. This CDR3 has 11 residues. CDR3 nucleotide sequence: TGCAGTGCTAGCAGCAACTACGAGCAGTACTTC. Amino acid sequence: CSASSNYEQYF.

The V and J genes are TRBV7-9 and TRBJ2-7; unclear D gene. CDR3 length equals 14 residues. Trimming shortened V by 3 bases and J by 0 bases, and 9 bases separated the two germline ends. Per germline, CDR1 SEHNR and CDR2 FQNEAQ (reference sequence). CDR3 residues: CASSLRDISYEQYF. In DNA, the CDR3 is TGTGCCAGCAGCTTGCGAGACATCTCCTACGAGCAGTACTTC.

This clonotype was seen more than once but under ten times. The chain is built from TRBV20-1 and TRBJ2-7; 7 positions match TRBD1. The CDR3 contains 12 residues. CDR1 and CDR2 from the germline V gene are DFQATT and SNEGSKA (reference sequence). The V gene end was trimmed by 8 bases and the J gene end by 0 bases; junction bases not matched to a gene: 4. The CDR3 DNA is TGCAGTTTGGACAGGAACTCCTACGAGCAGTACTTC. This sequence encodes CSLDRNSYEQYF.

The chain has TRBV20-1 and TRBJ1-2; D possibly corresponds to TRBD1 (5 bases). V lost 1 base to trimming and J lost 5 bases, with 17 bases between them. The germline V gene encodes CDR1 DFQATT and CDR2 SNEGSKA (reference sequence). This CDR3 region has 15 residues. This chain's CDR3 is CSARVDSARSYGYTF. CDR3 sequence (DNA): TGCAGTGCTAGAGTCGACAGTGCGAGATCTTATGGCTACACCTTC.

This clonotype was seen at least ten times. This chain uses TRBV2 with TRBJ2-5, with D perhaps matching TRBD1 (5 bases). There are 12 residues in the CDR3. Germline V gene data show CDR1 as SNHLY and CDR2 as FYNNEI. Trimming took off 9 bases at V and 4 bases at J, with 12 bases between the two ends. CDR3 DNA sequence: TGTGCCAGTTCAGGGCAGGGAGAGACCCAGTACTTC. Translating it yields CASSGQGETQYF.

This clonotype was found many times. The chain employs TRBV14 and TRBJ2-1; D uncertain. V lost 0 bases and J 1 base, leaving 16 bases between the germline ends. Germline CDR1 SGHDN, CDR2 FVKESK. The CDR3 loop spans 18 amino acids. CDR3 sequence (DNA): TGTGCCAGCAGCCAAGATCCAAGGGTCCAATGGTCCTACAATGAGCAGTTCTTC. This translates into CASSQDPRVQWSYNEQFF. Full variable domain (remainder filled in from reference TRBV14 and TRBJ2-1): EAGVTQFPSHSVIEKGQTVTLRCDPISGHDNLYWYRRVMGKEIKFLLHFVKESKQDESGMPNNRFLAERTGGTYSTLKVQPAELEDSGVYFCASSQDPRVQWSYNEQFFGPGTRLTVL.

The sample holds many counts of this clonotype. The J gene is TRBJ2-2, the V gene TRBV5-5, with D unclear. Trimming left V 0 bases short and J 7 bases short, with 7 bases between. Germline values: CDR1 SGHKS, CDR2 YYEKEE (reference sequence). The CDR3 has 13 residues. DNA of the CDR3: TGTGCCAGCAGCTTGGCTCCCAACGGGGAGCTGTTTTTT. Its translation is CASSLAPNGELFF.

The chain uses TRBV2 and TRBJ2-2; 8 bases map to TRBD1. V was pared by 6 bases and J by 4 bases, with 7 bases of the junction left unmatched. This CDR3 has 15 residues. Germline V lookup: CDR1 SNHLY, CDR2 FYNNEI. CDR3 amino acids: CASRLGQGGTGELFF. The CDR3 DNA is TGTGCCAGCAGGTTAGGACAGGGAGGCACCGGGGAGCTGTTTTTT.

This clonotype appeared a few times. The chain carries TRBV20-1 and TRBJ1-6, with D unresolved. This CDR3 has 12 amino acids. Trimming cost V 0 bases and J 7 bases, with 4 bases left between them. CDR1 and CDR2 from the germline V gene are DFQATT and SNEGSKA (reference sequence). CDR3 amino acids: CSARDTNSPLHF. In DNA form, the CDR3 reads TGCAGTGCTAGAGATACGAATTCACCCCTCCACTTT.

The rearrangement uses TRBV11-2 and TRBJ2-7, with 7 nucleotides matching TRBD2. Germline CDR1 is SGHAT and CDR2 is FQNNGV. The ends lost 3 bases at V and 2 bases at J; junction bases unmatched: 7. The CDR3 extends over 15 amino acids. CDR3 in DNA: TGTGCCAGCAGCTTTATTGGGGGGGGAGCCTACGAGCAGTACTTC. Translated, it gives CASSFIGGGAYEQYF.

In its sample, this clonotype was seen many times. CDR3 residues: CASSLEGGEQFF. DNA of the CDR3: TGCGCCAGCAGCTTGGAAGGGGGTGAGCAGTTCTTC. The chain joins TRBV5-1 to TRBJ2-1, with a weak D call TRBD1 (6 bases). Germline CDR1 SGHRS, CDR2 YFSETQ. V gave up 0 bases and J gave up 9 bases, with 7 bases separating them. The CDR3 runs 12 residues.

This clonotype occurred many times. This chain joins TRBV7-2 and TRBJ2-5; TRBD1 matches at 7 bases. From germline, CDR1 is SGHTA and CDR2 FQGNSA. V was clipped by 6 bases and J by 1 base; unmatched bases: 5. The CDR3 length is 14 residues. CDR3 protein: CASRMGQLQETQYF. The CDR3 bases are TGTGCCAGCAGAATGGGACAGCTCCAAGAGACCCAGTACTTC.

This clonotype was detected ten times or more. V gene TRBV5-1 combines with J gene TRBJ2-1, with D perhaps being TRBD1 or TRBD2 (5 bases each). From germline, CDR1 is SGHRS and CDR2 YFSETQ. The CDR3 consists of 16 residues. Trimming shortened V by 4 bases and J by 1 base, and 15 bases separated the two germline ends. CDR3 in amino acids: CASSGTGTLSYNEQFF. The CDR3 DNA is TGCGCCAGCAGCGGAACCGGGACCCTTTCCTACAATGAGCAGTTCTTC.